Presented here are 9 T cell receptor beta chains from one specimen sequenced in a study of shared clonotypes between healthy human individuals. The data were produced by immunoSEQ multiplex PCR, yet TCRdb's version contains in-frame clones alone and is incomplete. Here the sample spans about 1.5 million clones, under 99% being singletons. The sample consisted of naive CD4+ T cells sorted from blood. Subset specified: CD45RA+ positively selected. The origin of the receptors is a man between 25 and 39 years old in good health.

V usage is TRBV10-3 and J usage is TRBJ2-3; TRBD2 matches 11 bases. CDR3 size: 15 residues. V gave up 2 bases and J gave up 14 bases; unmatched junction bases: 12. Germline CDR1 is ENHRY and CDR2 is SYGVKD. The CDR3 loop is CAISEGTSGAYSMYF. DNA of the CDR3: TGTGCCATCAGTGAGGGGACTAGCGGCGCCTATAGTATGTATTTT.

V usage is TRBV6-9 and J usage is TRBJ2-1; TRBD1 or TRBD2 may be the D gene (5 bases each). The V end was cut by 6 bases, the J end by 7 bases, with 19 bases between. Germline CDR1 reads MNHGY; CDR2 reads SVAAGI. The CDR3 covers 15 residues. CDR3 region: CASSSRDPSRNEQFF. CDR3 sequence (DNA): TGTGCCAGCAGCAGCCGGGACCCCTCGAGGAATGAGCAGTTCTTC.

The chain employs TRBV5-6 and TRBJ1-5, with D maybe TRBD1 (5 bases). V dropped 4 bases and J dropped 3 bases, with 14 bases sitting between them. Germline V gives CDR1 SGHDT, CDR2 YYEEEE. There are 15 residues in the CDR3. CDR3 bases: TGTGCCAGCAGCATACGCGACAGCGCCAATCAGCCCCAGCATTTT. Residues: CASSIRDSANQPQHF.

DNA of the CDR3: TGTGCCAGCAGCTCGGGACAGATTAATCAGCCCCAGCATTTT. It translates to CASSSGQINQPQHF. This chain uses TRBV7-9 with TRBJ1-5; the match to TRBD1 covers 7 bases. This CDR3 is built from 14 residues. Looked up from germline, CDR1 is SEHNR and CDR2 is FQNEAQ (reference sequence). V was pared by 4 bases and J by 4 bases, with 4 bases of the junction left unmatched.

This chain connects TRBV2 to TRBJ1-2; TRBD1 agrees at 10 bases. This CDR3 is built from 11 residues. V lost 8 bases to trimming and J lost 7 bases; unmatched junction nucleotides: 1. Germline CDR1 SNHLY, CDR2 FYNNEI. The CDR3 spells CASGDRGGYTF. For the CDR3, the DNA is TGTGCCAGCGGGGACAGGGGTGGCTACACCTTC.

V usage is TRBV18 and J usage is TRBJ2-7; TRBD1 matches at 9 bases. Germline trimming cut 4 bases from V and 5 bases from J; bases unmatched to any gene: 12. Germline CDR1 reads KGHSH; CDR2 reads LQKENI. The CDR3 runs 16 residues. This chain's CDR3 is CASSRLGRDRDHEQYF. In DNA form, the CDR3 reads TGTGCCAGCTCACGACTGGGGAGGGACAGGGACCACGAGCAGTACTTC.

This clone was found once. The chain carries TRBV5-1 and TRBJ2-7; 7 bases line up with TRBD2. This CDR3 region has 16 residues. Germline assignment: CDR1 SGHRS and CDR2 YFSETQ. Unmatched junction bases numbered 10, after V lost 4 bases and J lost 0 bases. The CDR3 DNA sequence: TGCGCCAGCAGCCCCGGGGGACTACAGAGCTCCTACGAGCAGTACTTC. It translates to CASSPGGLQSSYEQYF.

This clone was recorded once. The chain recombines TRBV15 with TRBJ2-1, with 12 bases that match TRBD2. Trimming at V came to 2 bases and at J to 6 bases, leaving 5 bases not matched to a gene. The CDR3 totals 16 residues. Germline V CDR1 and CDR2: LNHNV, YYDKDF (reference sequence). CDR3 in amino acids: CATSRNPSGRGNEQFF. CDR3 DNA: TGTGCCACCAGCAGAAATCCTAGCGGGAGGGGCAATGAGCAGTTCTTC.

This chain joins TRBV28 and TRBJ1-4, with a weak D call TRBD1 (5 bases). Trimming removed 2 bases at V and 3 bases at J, with 13 bases between. Germline loops: CDR1 MDHEN, CDR2 SYDVKM. The CDR3 has 16 amino acids. The CDR3 spells CASSLPGSLSNEKLFF. CDR3 in DNA: TGTGCCAGCAGTTTACCAGGGTCGCTTTCTAATGAAAAACTGTTTTTT.